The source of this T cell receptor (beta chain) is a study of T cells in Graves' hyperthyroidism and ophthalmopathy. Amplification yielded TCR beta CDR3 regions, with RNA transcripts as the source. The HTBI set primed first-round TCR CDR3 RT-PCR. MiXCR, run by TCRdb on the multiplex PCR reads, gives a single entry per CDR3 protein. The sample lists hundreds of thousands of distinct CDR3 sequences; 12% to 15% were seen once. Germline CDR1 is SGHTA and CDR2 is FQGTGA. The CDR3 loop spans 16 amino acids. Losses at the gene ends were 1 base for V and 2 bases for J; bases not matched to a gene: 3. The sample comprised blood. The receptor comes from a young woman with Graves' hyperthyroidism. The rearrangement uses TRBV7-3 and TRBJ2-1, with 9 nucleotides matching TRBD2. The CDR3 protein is CASSLIAGGTYNEQFF. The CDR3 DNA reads TGTGCCAGCAGCTTAATTGCGGGGGGGACCTACAATGAGCAGTTCTTC.